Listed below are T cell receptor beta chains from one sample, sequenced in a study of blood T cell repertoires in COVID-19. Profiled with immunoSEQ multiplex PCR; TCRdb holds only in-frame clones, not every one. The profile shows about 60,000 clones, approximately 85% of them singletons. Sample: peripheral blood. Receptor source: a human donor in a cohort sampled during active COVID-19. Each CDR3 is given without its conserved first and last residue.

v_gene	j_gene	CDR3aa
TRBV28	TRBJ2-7	ATGEVGGGN
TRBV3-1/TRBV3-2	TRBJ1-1	ASSPGQGAHAEAF
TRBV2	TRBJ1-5	ASGRDQPQH
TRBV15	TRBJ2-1	ATSRGVQGAYNEQF
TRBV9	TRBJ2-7	ASSDGTSGGSDEQY
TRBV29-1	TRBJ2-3	SSTSGQGVTDTQY
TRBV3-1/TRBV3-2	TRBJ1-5	ASSREAQQPQH
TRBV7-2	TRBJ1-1	ASSPGQSNTEAF
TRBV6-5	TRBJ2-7	ASRQGRQGSYEQY
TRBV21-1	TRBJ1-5	ASSKVRGPQH
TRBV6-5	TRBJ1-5	ASSWTRDSNQPQH
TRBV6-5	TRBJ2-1	ASSSADSYNEQF
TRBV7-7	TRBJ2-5	ASSSGLAGEETQY
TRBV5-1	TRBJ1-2	ASSLVVGDGGVYGYT
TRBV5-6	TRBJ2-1	ASSLDSRGFPDNEQF
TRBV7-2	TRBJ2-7	ASSLMTVGSYEQY
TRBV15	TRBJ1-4	ATSRHRGQINEKLF
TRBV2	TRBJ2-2	ASSDGTGGWTGELF
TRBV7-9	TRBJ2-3	AGTDVTDTQY
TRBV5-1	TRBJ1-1	ASSRSGGNTEAF